The present T cell receptor beta chain was sequenced within a study of T cells in Graves' hyperthyroidism and ophthalmopathy. RNA transcripts yielded amplified TCR beta CDR3 regions. With the HTBI primer set, the TCR CDR3 went through a first round of RT-PCR. TCRdb called the multiplex PCR reads again in MiXCR, with one record for every CDR3 protein. The sample yields hundreds of thousands of distinct CDR3 sequences, 25% seen once. The hyperthyroidism was newly diagnosed and had lasted under 2 months; the patients were aged 18 to 65. This clonotype was found many times. This TCR was sampled from a man between 40 and 49 years old with Graves' hyperthyroidism that later progressed to Graves' ophthalmopathy. The sample comprised blood.

The CDR3 protein is CASSKDIINGYTF. CDR3 nucleotides: TGTGCCAGCAGTAAGGACATAATCAATGGCTACACCTTC. V gene TRBV28 combines with J gene TRBJ1-2; D is perhaps TRBD1 (5 bases). This CDR3 spans 13 amino acids. The V end was cut by 5 bases, the J end by 6 bases, with 13 bases between. Per the germline V gene, CDR1 is MDHEN and CDR2 is SYDVKM.